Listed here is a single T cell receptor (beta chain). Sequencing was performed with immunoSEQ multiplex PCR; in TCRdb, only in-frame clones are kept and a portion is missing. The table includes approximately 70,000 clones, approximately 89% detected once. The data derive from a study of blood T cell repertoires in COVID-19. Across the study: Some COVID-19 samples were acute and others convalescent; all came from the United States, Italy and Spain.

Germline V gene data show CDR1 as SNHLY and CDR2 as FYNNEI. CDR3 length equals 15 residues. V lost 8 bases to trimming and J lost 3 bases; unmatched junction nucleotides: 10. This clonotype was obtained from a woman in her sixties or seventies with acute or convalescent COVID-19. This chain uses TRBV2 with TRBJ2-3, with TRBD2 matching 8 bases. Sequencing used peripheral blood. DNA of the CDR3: TGTGCCAGCGCTACGTTAGCGGGAAAGACAGATACGCAGTATTTT. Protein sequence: CASATLAGKTDTQYF.